The 5 T cell receptor beta chains in this list originate from one sample, sequenced in a study of OX40 agonist ivuxolimab in advanced cancers. Produced via immunoSEQ multiplex PCR; TCRdb's table is partial and in-frame only. The sample has around 70,000 clones, 65% to 90% seen once. Sequencing was performed on CD4+ or CD8+ T cells sorted from blood, taken in a trial of the OX40 agonist ivuxolimab. Every receptor here comes from an adult with an advanced solid tumor such as melanoma, head and neck, liver or kidney cancer.

The chain is built from TRBV28 and TRBJ2-7, with 8 bases lining up with TRBD2. With V trimmed by 6 bases and J by 3 bases, 4 bases remained unmatched. Looked up from germline, CDR1 is MDHEN and CDR2 is SYDVKM. The CDR3 length is 13 residues. The CDR3 is CASRTGLVYEQYF. CDR3 bases: TGTGCCAGCAGGACGGGACTAGTCTACGAGCAGTACTTC.

This clone was seen a few times. CDR3 region: CASTRTGGSYEQYF. The CDR3 DNA is TGTGCCAGCACCAGGACAGGGGGCTCCTACGAGCAGTACTTC. V usage is TRBV7-9 and J usage is TRBJ2-7; TRBD1 matches 10 bases. V dropped 7 bases and J dropped 0; count of bases not matched to a gene: 3. The germline CDR1 and CDR2 sequences are SEHNR and FQNEAQ (reference sequence). The CDR3 covers 14 residues.

J is TRBJ1-1 and V is TRBV5-1, with 7 positions matching TRBD1. V shed 2 bases, J shed 4 bases, and the junction held 8 bases outside the gene matches. The CDR3 runs to 15 residues. Germline V gene sequence: CDR1 SGHRS, CDR2 YFSETQ. CDR3 protein: CASSFYDREGTEAFF. The CDR3 DNA reads as TGCGCCAGCAGCTTTTACGACAGGGAAGGCACTGAAGCTTTCTTT.

CDR3 in amino acids: CASSLARLQSEKLFF. The CDR3 bases are TGTGCCAGCAGCTTAGCGCGTTTACAGTCAGAAAAACTGTTTTTT. The chain carries TRBV7-8 and TRBJ1-4, with D uncertain. The germline V and J ends were trimmed by 0 bases and 8 bases, with 13 bases remaining between them. The CDR3 is 15 residues long. Germline V gene sequence: CDR1 SGHVS, CDR2 FQNEAQ.

V gene TRBV4-3 combines with J gene TRBJ2-1; D not resolved. V was clipped by 0 bases and J by 7 bases, with 4 bases between them. Germline assignment: CDR1 LGHNA and CDR2 YSLEER. The CDR3 length is 12 residues. The CDR3 DNA reads as TGCGCCAGCAGCCAAGAAGGGAATGAGCAGTTCTTC. It translates to CASSQEGNEQFF.